The 10 T cell receptor beta chains below come from one sample, sequenced in a study of cytomegalovirus exposure and HLA in healthy donors. The primer mix had 60 Vbeta and 13 Jbeta primers. The assay was immunoSEQ multiplex PCR, and TCRdb's table has in-frame clones only and misses some. The sample has 100,000 to 150,000 clones; around 77% are singletons. Sample: PBMCs. These receptors were taken from a male donor in good health and CMV-seropositive.

V usage is TRBV4-1 and J usage is TRBJ2-5; TRBD2 aligns across 14 bases. The CDR3 is 17 amino acids. The V gene's germline CDR1 is MGHRA and CDR2 YSYEKL. The ends lost 1 base at V and 5 bases at J; junction bases unmatched: 6. CDR3 region: CASSQAGLAGGTETQYF. CDR3 in DNA: TGCGCCAGCAGCCAAGCCGGACTAGCGGGAGGTACTGAGACCCAGTACTTC.

The chain couples TRBV28 to TRBJ1-1; TRBD1 matches at 7 bases. This CDR3 contains 14 residues. Germline loops: CDR1 MDHEN, CDR2 SYDVKM. The ends lost 6 bases at V and 2 bases at J; junction bases unmatched: 6. The CDR3 spells CASRSWDSNTEAFF. The CDR3 DNA reads as TGTGCCAGCAGATCCTGGGACAGTAACACTGAAGCTTTCTTT.

The chain employs TRBV15 and TRBJ2-3; TRBD2 aligns across 8 bases. Germline loops: CDR1 LNHNV, CDR2 YYDKDF (reference sequence). The CDR3 is made up of 14 amino acids. Trimming removed 5 bases from V and 3 bases from J; junction bases left unmatched: 4. CDR3 coding DNA: TGTGCCACCAGCGGCGGGGGGATTACAGATACGCAGTATTTT. This sequence encodes CATSGGGITDTQYF.

V usage is TRBV10-3 and J usage is TRBJ2-1; TRBD2 matches at 9 bases. The length of the CDR3 is 14 residues. The germline CDR1 and CDR2 sequences are ENHRY and SYGVKD. Trimming cost V 6 bases and J 7 bases; bases outside gene matches: 7. The CDR3 DNA reads as TGTGCCATCAGCGTAGCGGGAGCGGGTAATGAGCAGTTCTTC. It is translated as CAISVAGAGNEQFF.

V gene TRBV6-1 combines with J gene TRBJ2-2, with a possible D match to TRBD2 (5 bases). CDR1 MNHNS and CDR2 SASEGT come from the germline V gene. The CDR3 spans 16 residues. V lost 2 bases, J lost 0 bases, and 10 bases lay in between. CDR3 in DNA: TGTGCCAGCAGTGAACATGGAGGCTCGAACACCGGGGAGCTGTTTTTT. It encodes CASSEHGGSNTGELFF.

This clone has more than one count but fewer than ten. The rearrangement joins TRBV11-2 to TRBJ2-7; perhaps TRBD2 as D (6 bases). The CDR3 loop spans 12 amino acids. Germline V gene data show CDR1 as SGHAT and CDR2 as FQNNGV. V was clipped by 5 bases and J by 4 bases, with 9 bases between them. CDR3 sequence (DNA): TGTGCCAGCAGCCCCGGAGGGTACGAGCAGTACTTC. Translating gives CASSPGGYEQYF.

Worth noting for this clone: A junction end diverges from the germline sequence, so it may reflect a read error. This chain uses TRBV28 with TRBJ2-7; TRBD1 aligns across 8 bases. The CDR3 consists of 14 residues. Germline CDR1 MDHEN, CDR2 SYDVKM. CDR3 in amino acids: CASSLVAARGLFHF. The CDR3 DNA is TGTGCCAGCAGTTTAGTCGCGGCCAGGGGGCTTTTTCACTTC.

This clone occurred a few times. V and J are TRBV7-9 and TRBJ2-2; TRBD1 agrees at 8 bases. Losses at the gene ends were 3 bases for V and 5 bases for J; bases not matched to a gene: 2. From germline, CDR1 is SEHNR and CDR2 FQNEAQ (reference sequence). CDR3 size: 14 residues. For the CDR3, the DNA is TGTGCCAGCAGCTTCAGGGGGCGGACCGGGGAGCTGTTTTTT. Its translation: CASSFRGRTGELFF. Combining the CDR3 with reference TRBV7-9 and TRBJ2-2 gives the whole variable domain DTGVSQNPRHKITKRGQNVTFRCDPISEHNRLYWYRQTLGQGPEFLTYFQNEAQLEKSRLLSDRFSAERPKGSFSTLEIQRTEQGDSAMYLCASSFRGRTGELFFGEGSRLTVL.

CDR3 loop: CASSQVRGGMKETQYF. CDR3 in DNA: TGTGCCAGCAGCCAAGTTCGAGGAGGTATGAAAGAGACCCAGTACTTC. The chain couples TRBV4-2 to TRBJ2-5; tentative D call: TRBD2 (5 bases). Trimming took off 1 base at V and 3 bases at J, with 15 bases between the two ends. Germline V gene lookup returns CDR1 LGHNA and CDR2 YNFKEQ. CDR3 length equals 16 residues.

A word on this clone: The junction departs from the called germline gene at one end, perhaps through a read error. This chain connects TRBV2 to TRBJ2-6, with D perhaps TRBD1 (5 bases). This CDR3 region has 13 residues. Germline values: CDR1 SNHLY, CDR2 FYNNEI. CDR3 protein: CASRGQGTNGLTF. CDR3 nucleotide sequence: TGTGCCAGCAGGGGTCAGGGAACCAACGGCCTGACTTTC.